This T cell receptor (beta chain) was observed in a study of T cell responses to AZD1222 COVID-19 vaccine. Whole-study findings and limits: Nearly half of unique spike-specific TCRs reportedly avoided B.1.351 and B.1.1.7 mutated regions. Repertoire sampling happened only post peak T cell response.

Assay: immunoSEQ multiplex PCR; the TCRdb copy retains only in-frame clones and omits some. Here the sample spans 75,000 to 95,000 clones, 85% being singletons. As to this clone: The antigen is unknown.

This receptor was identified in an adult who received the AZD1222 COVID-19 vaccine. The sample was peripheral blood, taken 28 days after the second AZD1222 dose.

CDR3 sequence: CAISPRTGGGTGELFF. DNA of the CDR3: TGTGCCATCAGCCCGCGGACGGGGGGTGGGACCGGGGAGCTGTTTTTT. The rearrangement joins TRBV10-3 to TRBJ2-2, with 7 bases that match TRBD2. This CDR3 has 16 residues. V lost 6 bases to trimming and J lost 5 bases; unmatched junction nucleotides: 12. Germline lookup yields CDR1 ENHRY and CDR2 SYGVKD.